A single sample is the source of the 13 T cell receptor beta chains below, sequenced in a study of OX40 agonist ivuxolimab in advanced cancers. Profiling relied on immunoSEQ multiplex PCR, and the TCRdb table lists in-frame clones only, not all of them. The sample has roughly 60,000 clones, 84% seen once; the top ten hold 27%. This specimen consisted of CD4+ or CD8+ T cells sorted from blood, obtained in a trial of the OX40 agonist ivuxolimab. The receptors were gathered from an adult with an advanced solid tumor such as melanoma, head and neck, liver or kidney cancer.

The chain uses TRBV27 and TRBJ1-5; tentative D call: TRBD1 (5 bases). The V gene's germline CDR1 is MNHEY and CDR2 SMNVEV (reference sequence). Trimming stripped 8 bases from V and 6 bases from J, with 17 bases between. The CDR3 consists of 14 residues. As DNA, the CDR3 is TGTGCCAGCCGAGTTCTCAACGGGGCTCAGCCCCAGCATTTT. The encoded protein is CASRVLNGAQPQHF.

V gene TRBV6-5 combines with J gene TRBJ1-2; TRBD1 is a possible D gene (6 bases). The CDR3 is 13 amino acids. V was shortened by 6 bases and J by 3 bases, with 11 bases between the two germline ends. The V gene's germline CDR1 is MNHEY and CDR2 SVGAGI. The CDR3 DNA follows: TGTGCCAGCAGGTTACCAGGGGACTATGGCTACACCTTC. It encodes CASRLPGDYGYTF.

The CDR3 region is CASSQDVAPYGYTF. The CDR3 DNA reads TGCGCCAGCAGCCAAGACGTCGCACCTTATGGCTACACCTTC. This chain connects TRBV4-3 to TRBJ1-2; D not certain. This CDR3 region has 14 residues. Per germline, CDR1 LGHNA and CDR2 YSLEER. V lost 0 bases and J 5 bases, leaving 10 bases between the germline ends.

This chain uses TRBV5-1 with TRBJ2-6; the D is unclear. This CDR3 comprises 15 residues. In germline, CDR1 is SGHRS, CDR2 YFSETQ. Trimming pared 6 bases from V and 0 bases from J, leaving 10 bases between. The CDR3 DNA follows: TGCGCCAGCACCCTAGACGCCTCTGGGGCCAACGTCCTGACTTTC. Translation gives CASTLDASGANVLTF.

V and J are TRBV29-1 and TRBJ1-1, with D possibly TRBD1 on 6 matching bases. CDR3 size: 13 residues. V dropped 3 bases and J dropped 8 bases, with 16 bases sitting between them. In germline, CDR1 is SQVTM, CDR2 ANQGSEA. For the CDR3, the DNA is TGCAGCGTTGATTTTTTCGGTCAGGGGGAAGCTTTCTTT. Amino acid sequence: CSVDFFGQGEAFF.

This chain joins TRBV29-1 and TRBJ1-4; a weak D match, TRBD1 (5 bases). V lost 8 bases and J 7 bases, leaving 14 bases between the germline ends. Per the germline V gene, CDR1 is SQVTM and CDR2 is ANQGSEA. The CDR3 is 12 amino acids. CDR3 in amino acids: CSYVGVGEKLFF. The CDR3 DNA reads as TGCAGCTATGTGGGGGTTGGTGAAAAACTGTTTTTT.

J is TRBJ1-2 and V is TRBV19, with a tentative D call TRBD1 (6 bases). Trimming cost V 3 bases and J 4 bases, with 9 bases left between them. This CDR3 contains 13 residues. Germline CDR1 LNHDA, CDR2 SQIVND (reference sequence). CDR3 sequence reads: CASSIGGAYGYTF. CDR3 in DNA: TGTGCCAGTAGTATTGGGGGGGCCTATGGCTACACCTTC.

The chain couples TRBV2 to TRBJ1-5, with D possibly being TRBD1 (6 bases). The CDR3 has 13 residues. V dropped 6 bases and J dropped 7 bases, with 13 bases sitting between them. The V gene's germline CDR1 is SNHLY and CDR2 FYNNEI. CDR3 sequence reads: CASRRGLGQPQHF. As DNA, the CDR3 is TGTGCCAGCAGGCGGGGGCTGGGGCAGCCCCAGCATTTT.

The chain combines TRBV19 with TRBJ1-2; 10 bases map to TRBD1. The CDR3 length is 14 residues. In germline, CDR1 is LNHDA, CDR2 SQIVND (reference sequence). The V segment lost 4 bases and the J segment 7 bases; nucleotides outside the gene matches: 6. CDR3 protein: CASSRVGQGPGYTF. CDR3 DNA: TGTGCCAGTAGTAGAGTGGGACAGGGGCCTGGCTACACCTTC.

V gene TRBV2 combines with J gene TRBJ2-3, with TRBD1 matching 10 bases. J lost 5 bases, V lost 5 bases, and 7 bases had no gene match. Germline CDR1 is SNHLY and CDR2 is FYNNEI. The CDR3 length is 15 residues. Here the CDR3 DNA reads TGTGCCAGCAGTCGGGGGACAGGGGAAGTAGATACGCAGTATTTT. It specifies CASSRGTGEVDTQYF.

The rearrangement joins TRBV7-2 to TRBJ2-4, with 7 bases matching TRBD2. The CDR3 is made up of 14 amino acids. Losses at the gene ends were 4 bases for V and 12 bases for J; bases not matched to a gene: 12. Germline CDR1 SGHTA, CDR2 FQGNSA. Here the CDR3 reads CASSSGLQVTPQYF. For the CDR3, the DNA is TGTGCCAGCAGCTCGGGACTACAGGTTACCCCTCAGTACTTC.

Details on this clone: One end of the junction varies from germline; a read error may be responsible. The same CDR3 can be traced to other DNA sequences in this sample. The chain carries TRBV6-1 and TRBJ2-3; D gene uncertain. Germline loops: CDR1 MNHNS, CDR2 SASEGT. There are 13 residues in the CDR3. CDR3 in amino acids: CASSARLRDTQYF. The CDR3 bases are TGTGCCAGCAGTGCCCGGCTTAGGGATACACAGTATTTT.

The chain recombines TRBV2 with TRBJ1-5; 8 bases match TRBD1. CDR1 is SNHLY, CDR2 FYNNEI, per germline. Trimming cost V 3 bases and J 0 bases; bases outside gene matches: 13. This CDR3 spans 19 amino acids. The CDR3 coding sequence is TGTGCCAGCAGTGACATTCGGTATGGGACAGGATTTAGCAATCAGCCCCAGCATTTT. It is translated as CASSDIRYGTGFSNQPQHF.